This T cell receptor beta chain was sequenced in a study of early T cells in non-severe SARS-CoV-2 infection. Individually, cDNA molecules had unique molecular identifiers attached to them. TCRdb independently ran MiXCR on the 5' RACE reads; one entry per CDR3 protein. The sample includes approximately 77,000 distinct CDR3 sequences, over 4% of them seen just once. The germline V gene has CDR1 SGHVS and CDR2 FNYEAQ. The CDR3 is 15 amino acids. V gave up 5 bases and J gave up 4 bases, with 15 bases separating them. This clonotype was seen repeatedly, ten times or more. Its specificity is unknown. Study results and limitations: Matches to VDJdb favored anti-spike CD8 responses and missed private and CD4 specificities.

The V and J genes are TRBV7-6 and TRBJ2-1, with D maybe TRBD2 (6 bases). This receptor was identified in an adult who was a healthcare worker with PCR-confirmed SARS-CoV-2 infection or an uninfected control (not recorded which). The input for sequencing was whole blood, taken at baseline. The DNA for the CDR3 is TGTGCCAGCAGCGCGCTAGCGCTCGCATACAATGAGCAGTTCTTC. Amino acids: CASSALALAYNEQFF.